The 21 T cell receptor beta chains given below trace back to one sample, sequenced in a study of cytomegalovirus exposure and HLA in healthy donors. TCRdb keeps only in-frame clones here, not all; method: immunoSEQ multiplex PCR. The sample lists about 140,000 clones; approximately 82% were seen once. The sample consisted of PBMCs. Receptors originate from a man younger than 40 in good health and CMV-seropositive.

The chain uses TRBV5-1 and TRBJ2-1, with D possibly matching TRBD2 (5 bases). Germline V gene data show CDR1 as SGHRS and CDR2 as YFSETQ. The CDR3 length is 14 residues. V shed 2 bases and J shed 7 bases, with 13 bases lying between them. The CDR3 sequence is CASSFTRSENEQFF. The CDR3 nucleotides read TGCGCCAGCAGCTTTACTAGATCGGAAAATGAGCAGTTCTTC.

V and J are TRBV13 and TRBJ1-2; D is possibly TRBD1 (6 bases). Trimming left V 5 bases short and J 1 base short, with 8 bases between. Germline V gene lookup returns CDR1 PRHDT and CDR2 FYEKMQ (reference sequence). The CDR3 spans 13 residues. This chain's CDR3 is CASSHRVNYGYTF. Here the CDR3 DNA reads TGTGCCAGCAGCCACAGGGTTAACTATGGCTACACCTTC. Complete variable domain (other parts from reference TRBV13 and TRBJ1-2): AAGVIQSPRHLIKEKRETATLKCYPIPRHDTVYWYQQGPGQDPQFLISFYEKMQSDKGSIPDRFSAQQFSDYHSELNMSSLELGDSALYFCASSHRVNYGYTFGSGTRLTVV.

CDR3 nucleotide sequence: TGTGCCAGCAGCAAAAGGCAGGGGCCTTCCGTTGAGACTAATGAAAAACTGTTTTTT. This gives the protein CASSKRQGPSVETNEKLFF. The rearrangement uses TRBV21-1 and TRBJ1-4; the table gives TRBD1 as D, unverified against the DNA. TRBV21-1 is tagged as a pseudogene. The CDR3 spans 19 residues.

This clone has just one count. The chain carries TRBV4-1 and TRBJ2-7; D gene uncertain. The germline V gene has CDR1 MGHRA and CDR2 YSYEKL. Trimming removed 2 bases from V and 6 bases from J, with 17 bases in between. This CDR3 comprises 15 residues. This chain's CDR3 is CASSQLMAGRSEQYF. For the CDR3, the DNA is TGCGCCAGCAGCCAATTAATGGCCGGTCGGAGCGAGCAGTACTTC.

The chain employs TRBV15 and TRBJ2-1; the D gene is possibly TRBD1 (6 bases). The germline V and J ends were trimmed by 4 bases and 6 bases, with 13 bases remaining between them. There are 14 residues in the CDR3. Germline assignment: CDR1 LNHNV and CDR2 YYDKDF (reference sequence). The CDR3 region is CATSMIRGGNEQFF. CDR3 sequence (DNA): TGTGCCACCAGCATGATCAGGGGCGGCAATGAGCAGTTCTTC.

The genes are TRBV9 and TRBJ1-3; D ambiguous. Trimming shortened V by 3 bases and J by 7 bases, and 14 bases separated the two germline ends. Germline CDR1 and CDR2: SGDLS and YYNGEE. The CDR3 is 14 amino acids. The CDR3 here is CASSAGGMRNTIYF. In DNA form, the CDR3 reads TGTGCCAGCAGCGCCGGCGGTATGCGGAACACCATATATTTT.

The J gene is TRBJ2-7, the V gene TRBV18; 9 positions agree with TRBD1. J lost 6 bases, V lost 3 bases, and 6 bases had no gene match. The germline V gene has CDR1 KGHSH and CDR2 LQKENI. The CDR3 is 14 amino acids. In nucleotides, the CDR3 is TGTGCCAGCTCACCCTACAGGGGGCCGGGCGAGCAGTACTTC. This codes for CASSPYRGPGEQYF.

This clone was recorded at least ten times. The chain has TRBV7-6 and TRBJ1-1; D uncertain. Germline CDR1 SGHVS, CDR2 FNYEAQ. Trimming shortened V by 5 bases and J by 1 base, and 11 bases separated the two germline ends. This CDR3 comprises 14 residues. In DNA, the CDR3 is TGTGCCAGCAGCCCCACGCCAGGGAACACTGAAGCTTTCTTT. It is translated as CASSPTPGNTEAFF.

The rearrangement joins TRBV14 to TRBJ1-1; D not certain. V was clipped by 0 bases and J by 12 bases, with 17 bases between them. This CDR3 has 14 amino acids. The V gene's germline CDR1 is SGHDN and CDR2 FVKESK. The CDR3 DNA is TGTGCCAGCAGCCAAGACCAAGACCGTCGGAGGCCTTTCTTT. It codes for CASSQDQDRRRPFF.

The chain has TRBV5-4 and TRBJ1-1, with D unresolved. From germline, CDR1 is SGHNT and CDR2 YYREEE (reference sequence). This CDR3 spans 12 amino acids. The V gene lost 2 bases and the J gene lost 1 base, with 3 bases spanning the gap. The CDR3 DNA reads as TGTGCCAGCAGCTTCAAGAACACTGAAGCTTTCTTT. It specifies CASSFKNTEAFF.

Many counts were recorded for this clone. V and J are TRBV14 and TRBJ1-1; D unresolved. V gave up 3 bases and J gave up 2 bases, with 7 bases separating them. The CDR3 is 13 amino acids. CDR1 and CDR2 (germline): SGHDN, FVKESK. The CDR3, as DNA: TGTGCCAGCAGCCACGGGGAAAACACTGAAGCTTTCTTT. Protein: CASSHGENTEAFF.

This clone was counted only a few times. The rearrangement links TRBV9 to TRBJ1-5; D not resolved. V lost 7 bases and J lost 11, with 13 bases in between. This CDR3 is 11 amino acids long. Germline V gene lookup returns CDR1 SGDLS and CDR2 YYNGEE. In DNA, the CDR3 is TGTGCCAGCCCGCCCAAAGCGGCCCAGCATTTT. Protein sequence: CASPPKAAQHF.

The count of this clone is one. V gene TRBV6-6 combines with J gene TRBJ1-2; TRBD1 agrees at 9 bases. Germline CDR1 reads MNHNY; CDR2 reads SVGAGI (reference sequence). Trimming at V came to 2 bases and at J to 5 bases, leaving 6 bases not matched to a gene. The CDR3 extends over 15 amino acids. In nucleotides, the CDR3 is TGTGCCAGCAGTTACCGGACAGGGGTTAGTTATGGCTACACCTTC. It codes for CASSYRTGVSYGYTF.

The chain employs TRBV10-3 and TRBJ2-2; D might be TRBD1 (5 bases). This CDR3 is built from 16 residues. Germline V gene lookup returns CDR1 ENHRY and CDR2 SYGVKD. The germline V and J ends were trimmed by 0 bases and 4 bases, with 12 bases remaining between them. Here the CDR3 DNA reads TGTGCCATCAGTGAGTCGGCAGGGCTAGGCACCGGGGAGCTGTTTTTT. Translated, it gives CAISESAGLGTGELFF.

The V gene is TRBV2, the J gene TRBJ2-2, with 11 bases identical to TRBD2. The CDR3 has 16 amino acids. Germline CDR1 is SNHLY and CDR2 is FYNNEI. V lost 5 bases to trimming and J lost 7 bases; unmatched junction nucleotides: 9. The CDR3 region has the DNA TGTGCCAGCAGTCCCGGGACTAGCGGCCGGGGCGGGGAGCTGTTTTTT. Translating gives CASSPGTSGRGGELFF.

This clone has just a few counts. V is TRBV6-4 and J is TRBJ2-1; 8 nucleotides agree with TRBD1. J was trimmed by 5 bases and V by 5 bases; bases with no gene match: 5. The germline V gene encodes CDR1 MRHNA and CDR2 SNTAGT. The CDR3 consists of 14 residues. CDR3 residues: CASSTGQGNNEQFF. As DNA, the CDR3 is TGTGCCAGCAGTACTGGACAGGGTAACAATGAGCAGTTCTTC.

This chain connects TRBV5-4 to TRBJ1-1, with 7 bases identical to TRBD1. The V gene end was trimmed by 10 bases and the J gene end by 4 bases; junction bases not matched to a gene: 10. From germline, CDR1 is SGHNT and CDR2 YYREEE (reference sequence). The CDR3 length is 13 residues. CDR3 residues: CASQARDSTEAFF. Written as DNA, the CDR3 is TGTGCCTCCCAGGCGCGGGACAGCACTGAAGCTTTCTTT. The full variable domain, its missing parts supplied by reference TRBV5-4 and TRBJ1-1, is ETGVTQSPTHLIKTRGQQVTLRCSSQSGHNTVSWYQQALGQGPQFIFQYYREEENGRGNFPPRFSGLQFPNYSSELNVNALELDDSALYLCASQARDSTEAFFGQGTRLTVV.

For the CDR3, the DNA is TGTGCCAGCAGCACCACTGGGAGGGGTACTGAAGCTTTCTTT. This sequence encodes CASSTTGRGTEAFF. The chain uses TRBV7-8 and TRBJ1-1, with D possibly being TRBD1 (5 bases). The CDR3 contains 14 residues. Germline lookup yields CDR1 SGHVS and CDR2 FQNEAQ. Trimming stripped 5 bases from V and 5 bases from J, with 15 bases between.

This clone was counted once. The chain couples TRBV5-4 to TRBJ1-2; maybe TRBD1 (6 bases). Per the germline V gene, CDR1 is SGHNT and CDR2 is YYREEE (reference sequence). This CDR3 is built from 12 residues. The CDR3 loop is CVTGRGGYGYTF. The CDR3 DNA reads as TGTGTAACTGGACGAGGGGGCTATGGCTACACCTTC.

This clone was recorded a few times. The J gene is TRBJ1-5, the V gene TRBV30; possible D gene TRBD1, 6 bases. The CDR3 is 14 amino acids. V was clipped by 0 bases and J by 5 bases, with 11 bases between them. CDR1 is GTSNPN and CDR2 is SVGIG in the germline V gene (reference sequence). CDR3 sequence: CAWSVQGGHQPQHF. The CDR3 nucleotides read TGTGCCTGGAGTGTACAAGGGGGTCATCAGCCCCAGCATTTT.

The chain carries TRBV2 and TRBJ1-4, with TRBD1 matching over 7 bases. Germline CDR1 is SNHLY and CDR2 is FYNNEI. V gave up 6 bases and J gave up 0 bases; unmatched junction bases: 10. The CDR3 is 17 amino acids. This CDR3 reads CASSRTGTTATNEKLFF. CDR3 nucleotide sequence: TGTGCCAGCAGCCGGACAGGAACGACTGCAACTAATGAAAAACTGTTTTTT.